This TCR beta chain derives from a study of control samples from healthy donors and cancer patients. CDR3 length: 16 residues. Germline-derived CDR1 and CDR2 are ENHRY and SYGVKD. V gave up 2 bases and J gave up 5 bases, with 13 bases separating them. This table comes from immunoSEQ multiplex PCR, and its TCRdb copy is limited to in-frame clones, with some not included. The sample includes some 210,000 clones, about 89% of them seen just once. Sequenced input: blood. The rearrangement uses TRBV10-3 and TRBJ1-6; tentatively, D is TRBD1 (6 bases). This TCR came from a man aged 25-45 years in good health. The CDR3: CAISEGGGANNSPLHF. Here the CDR3 DNA reads TGTGCCATCAGTGAGGGCGGGGGCGCAAATAATTCACCCCTCCACTTT.